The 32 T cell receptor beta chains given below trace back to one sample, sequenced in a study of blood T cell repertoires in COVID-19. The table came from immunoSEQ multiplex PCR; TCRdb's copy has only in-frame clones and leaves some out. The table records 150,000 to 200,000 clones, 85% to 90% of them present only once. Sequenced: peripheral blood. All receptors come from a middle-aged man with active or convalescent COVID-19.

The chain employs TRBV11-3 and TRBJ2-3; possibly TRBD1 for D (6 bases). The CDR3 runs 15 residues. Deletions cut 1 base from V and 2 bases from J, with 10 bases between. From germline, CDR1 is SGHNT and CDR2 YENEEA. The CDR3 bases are TGTGCCAGCAGCTTAGTGCCAGGGGTCACAGATACGCAGTATTTT. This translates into CASSLVPGVTDTQYF. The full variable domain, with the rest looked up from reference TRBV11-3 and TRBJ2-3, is EAGVVQSPRYKIIEKKQPVAFWCNPISGHNTLYWYLQNLGQGPELLIRYENEEAVDDSQLPKDRFSAERLKGVDSTLKIQPAELGDSAVYLCASSLVPGVTDTQYFGPGTRLTVL.

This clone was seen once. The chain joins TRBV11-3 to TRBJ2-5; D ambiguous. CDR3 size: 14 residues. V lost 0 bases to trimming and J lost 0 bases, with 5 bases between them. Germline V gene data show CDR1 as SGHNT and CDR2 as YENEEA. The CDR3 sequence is CASSLEEYQETQYF. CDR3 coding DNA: TGTGCCAGCAGCTTAGAGGAGTACCAAGAGACCCAGTACTTC.

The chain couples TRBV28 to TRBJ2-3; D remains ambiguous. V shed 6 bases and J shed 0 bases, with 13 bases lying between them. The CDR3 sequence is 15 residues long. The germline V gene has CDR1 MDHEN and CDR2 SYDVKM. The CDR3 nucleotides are TGTGCCAGCAGACTCACCTATCCCAGCACAGATACGCAGTATTTT. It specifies CASRLTYPSTDTQYF.

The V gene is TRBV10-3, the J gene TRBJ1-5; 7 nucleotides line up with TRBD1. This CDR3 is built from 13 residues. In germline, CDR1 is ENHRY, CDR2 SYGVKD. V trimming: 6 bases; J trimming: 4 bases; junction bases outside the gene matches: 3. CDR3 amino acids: CAIRGTANQPQHF. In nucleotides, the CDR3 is TGTGCCATCAGGGGGACAGCTAATCAGCCCCAGCATTTT.

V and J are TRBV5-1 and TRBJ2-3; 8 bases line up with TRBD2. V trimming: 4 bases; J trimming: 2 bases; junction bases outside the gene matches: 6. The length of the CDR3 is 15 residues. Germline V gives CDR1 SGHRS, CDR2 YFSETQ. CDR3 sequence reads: CASSIPGLVTDTQYF. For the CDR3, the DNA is TGCGCCAGCAGCATACCGGGACTAGTCACAGATACGCAGTATTTT.

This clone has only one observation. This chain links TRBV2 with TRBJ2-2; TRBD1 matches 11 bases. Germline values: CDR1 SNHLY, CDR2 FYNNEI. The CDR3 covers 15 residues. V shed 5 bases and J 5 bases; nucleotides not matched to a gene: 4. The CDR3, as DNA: TGTGCCAGCAGTCGAGGGACAGGGGGTACCGGGGAGCTGTTTTTT. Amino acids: CASSRGTGGTGELFF. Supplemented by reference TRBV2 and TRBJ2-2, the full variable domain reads EPEVTQTPSHQVTQMGQEVILRCVPISNHLYFYWYRQILGQKVEFLVSFYNNEISEKSEIFDDQFSVERPDGSNFTLKIRSTKLEDSAMYFCASSRGTGGTGELFFGEGSRLTVL.

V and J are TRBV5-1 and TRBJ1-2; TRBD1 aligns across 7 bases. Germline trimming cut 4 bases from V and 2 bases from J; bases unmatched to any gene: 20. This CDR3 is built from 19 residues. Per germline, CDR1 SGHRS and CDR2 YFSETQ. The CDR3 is CASSPLTPARPQGNYGYTF. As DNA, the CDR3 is TGCGCCAGCAGCCCCCTCACCCCCGCCCGGCCACAGGGGAACTATGGCTACACCTTC. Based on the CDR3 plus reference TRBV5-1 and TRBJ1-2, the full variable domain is KAGVTQTPRYLIKTRGQQVTLSCSPISGHRSVSWYQQTPGQGLQFLFEYFSETQRNKGNFPGRFSGRQFSNSRSEMNVSTLELGDSALYLCASSPLTPARPQGNYGYTFGSGTRLTVV.

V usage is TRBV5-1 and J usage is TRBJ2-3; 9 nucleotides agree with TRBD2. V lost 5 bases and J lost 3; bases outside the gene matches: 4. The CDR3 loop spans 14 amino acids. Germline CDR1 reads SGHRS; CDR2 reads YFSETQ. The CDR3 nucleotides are TGCGCCAGCAGGGAGCGGGGGGCGACAGATACGCAGTATTTT. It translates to CASRERGATDTQYF. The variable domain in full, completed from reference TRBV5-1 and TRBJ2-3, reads KAGVTQTPRYLIKTRGQQVTLSCSPISGHRSVSWYQQTPGQGLQFLFEYFSETQRNKGNFPGRFSGRQFSNSRSEMNVSTLELGDSALYLCASRERGATDTQYFGPGTRLTVL.

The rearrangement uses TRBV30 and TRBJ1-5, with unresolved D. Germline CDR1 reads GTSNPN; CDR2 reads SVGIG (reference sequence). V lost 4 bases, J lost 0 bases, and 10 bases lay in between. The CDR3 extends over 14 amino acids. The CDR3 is CAWNRGNSNQPQHF. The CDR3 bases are TGTGCCTGGAATCGGGGAAATAGCAATCAGCCCCAGCATTTT.

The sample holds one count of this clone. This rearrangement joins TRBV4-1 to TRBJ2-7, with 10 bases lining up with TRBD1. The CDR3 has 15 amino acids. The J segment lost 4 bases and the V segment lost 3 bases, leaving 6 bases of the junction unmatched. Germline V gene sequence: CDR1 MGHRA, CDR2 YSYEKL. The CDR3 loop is CASSHPGTGDYEQYF. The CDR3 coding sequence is TGCGCCAGCAGCCACCCCGGGACAGGGGATTACGAGCAGTACTTC.

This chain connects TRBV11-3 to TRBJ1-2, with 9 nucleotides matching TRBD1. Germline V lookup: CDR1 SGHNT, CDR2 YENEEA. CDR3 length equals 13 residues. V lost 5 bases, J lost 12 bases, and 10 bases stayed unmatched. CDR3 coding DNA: TGTGCCAGCAGCGCCGGGACAGGGATAGGAGACACCTTC. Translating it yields CASSAGTGIGDTF. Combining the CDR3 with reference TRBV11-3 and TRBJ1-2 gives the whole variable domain EAGVVQSPRYKIIEKKQPVAFWCNPISGHNTLYWYLQNLGQGPELLIRYENEEAVDDSQLPKDRFSAERLKGVDSTLKIQPAELGDSAVYLCASSAGTGIGDTFGSGTRLTVV.

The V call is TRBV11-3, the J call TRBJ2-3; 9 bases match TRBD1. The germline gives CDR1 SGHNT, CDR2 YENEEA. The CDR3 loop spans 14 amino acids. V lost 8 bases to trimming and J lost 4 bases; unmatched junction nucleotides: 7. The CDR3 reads CASGQGRMSDTQYF. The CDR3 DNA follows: TGTGCCAGCGGACAGGGGAGGATGTCAGATACGCAGTATTTT.

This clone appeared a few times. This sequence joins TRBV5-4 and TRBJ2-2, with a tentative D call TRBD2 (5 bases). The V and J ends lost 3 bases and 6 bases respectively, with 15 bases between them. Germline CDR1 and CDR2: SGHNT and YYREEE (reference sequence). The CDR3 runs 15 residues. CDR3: CASSSEGRRPGELFF. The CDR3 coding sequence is TGTGCCAGCAGCTCCGAGGGCCGAAGACCCGGGGAGCTGTTTTTT.

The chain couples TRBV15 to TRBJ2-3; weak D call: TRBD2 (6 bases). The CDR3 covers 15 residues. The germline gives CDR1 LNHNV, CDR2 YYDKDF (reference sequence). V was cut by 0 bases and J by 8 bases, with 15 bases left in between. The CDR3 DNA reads TGTGCCACCAGCAGAGATCAAGAGAGAGCGGGTACGCAGTATTTT. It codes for CATSRDQERAGTQYF.

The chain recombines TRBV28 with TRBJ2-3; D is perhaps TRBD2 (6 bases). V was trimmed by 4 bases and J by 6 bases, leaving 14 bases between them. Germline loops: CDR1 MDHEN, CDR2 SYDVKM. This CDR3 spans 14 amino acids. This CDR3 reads CASSSRDAGDTQYF. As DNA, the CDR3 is TGTGCCAGCAGTTCCCGGGACGCGGGGGATACGCAGTATTTT.

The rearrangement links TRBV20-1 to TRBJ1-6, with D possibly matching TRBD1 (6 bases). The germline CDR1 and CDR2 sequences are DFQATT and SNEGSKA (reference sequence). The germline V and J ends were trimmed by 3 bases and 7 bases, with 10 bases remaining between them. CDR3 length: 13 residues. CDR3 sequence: CSASQGINSPLHF. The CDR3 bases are TGCAGTGCTAGTCAGGGGATCAATTCACCCCTCCACTTT.

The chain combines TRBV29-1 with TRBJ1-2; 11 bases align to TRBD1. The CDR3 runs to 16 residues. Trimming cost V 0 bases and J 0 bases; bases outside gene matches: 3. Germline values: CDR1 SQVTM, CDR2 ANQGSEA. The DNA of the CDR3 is TGCAGCGTTGAAGATTTGGGACAGGGGGCTAACTATGGCTACACCTTC. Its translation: CSVEDLGQGANYGYTF.

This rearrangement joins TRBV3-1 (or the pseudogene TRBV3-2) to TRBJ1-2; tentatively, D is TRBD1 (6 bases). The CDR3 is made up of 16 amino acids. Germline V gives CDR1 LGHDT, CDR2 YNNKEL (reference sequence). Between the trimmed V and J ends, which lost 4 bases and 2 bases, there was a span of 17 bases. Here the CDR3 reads CASSLRGGVLNYGYTF. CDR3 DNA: TGTGCCAGCAGCCTCCGAGGGGGAGTCCTGAACTATGGCTACACCTTC.

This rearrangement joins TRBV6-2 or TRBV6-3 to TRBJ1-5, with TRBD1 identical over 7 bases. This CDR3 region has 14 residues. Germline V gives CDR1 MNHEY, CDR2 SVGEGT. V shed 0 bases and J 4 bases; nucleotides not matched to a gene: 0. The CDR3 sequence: CASSYSGQNQPQHF. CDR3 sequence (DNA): TGTGCCAGCAGTTACTCGGGACAGAATCAGCCCCAGCATTTT.

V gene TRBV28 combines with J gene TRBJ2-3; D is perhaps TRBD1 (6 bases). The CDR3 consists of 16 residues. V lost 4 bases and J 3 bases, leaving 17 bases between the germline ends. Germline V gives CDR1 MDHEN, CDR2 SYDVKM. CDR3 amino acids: CASSSFRQANTDTQYF. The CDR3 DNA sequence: TGTGCCAGCAGTTCGTTTCGACAGGCTAATACAGATACGCAGTATTTT.

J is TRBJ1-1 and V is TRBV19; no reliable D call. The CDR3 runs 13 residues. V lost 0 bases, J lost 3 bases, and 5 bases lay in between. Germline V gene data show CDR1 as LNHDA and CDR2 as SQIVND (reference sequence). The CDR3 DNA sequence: TGTGCCAGTAGTATAGAGAGAGACACTGAAGCTTTCTTT. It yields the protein CASSIERDTEAFF.

CDR3 region: CASSPLAVVPDTQYF. The CDR3 region has the DNA TGCGCCAGCAGTCCTCTAGCGGTCGTCCCAGATACGCAGTATTTT. The chain joins TRBV4-1 to TRBJ2-3; 7 nucleotides match TRBD2. The CDR3 extends over 15 amino acids. V lost 6 bases to trimming and J lost 4 bases; unmatched junction nucleotides: 10. Germline CDR1 MGHRA, CDR2 YSYEKL.

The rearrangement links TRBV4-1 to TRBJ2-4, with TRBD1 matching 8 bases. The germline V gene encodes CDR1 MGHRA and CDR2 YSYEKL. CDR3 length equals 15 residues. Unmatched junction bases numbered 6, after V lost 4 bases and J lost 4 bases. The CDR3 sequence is CASSPDRGEKNIQYF. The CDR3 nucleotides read TGCGCCAGCAGCCCCGACAGGGGAGAAAAAAACATTCAGTACTTC.

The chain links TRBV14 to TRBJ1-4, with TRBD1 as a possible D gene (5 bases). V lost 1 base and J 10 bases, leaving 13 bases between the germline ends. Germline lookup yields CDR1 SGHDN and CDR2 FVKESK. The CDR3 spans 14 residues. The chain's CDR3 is CASSQGVVTGKLFF. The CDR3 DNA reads TGTGCCAGCAGCCAAGGTGTGGTAACAGGAAAACTGTTTTTT.

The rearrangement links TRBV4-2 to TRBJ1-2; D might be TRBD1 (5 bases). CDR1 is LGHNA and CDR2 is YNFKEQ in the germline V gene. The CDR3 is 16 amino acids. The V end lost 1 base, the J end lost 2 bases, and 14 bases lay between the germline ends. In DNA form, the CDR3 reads TGTGCCAGCAGCCAAGTCCCGAAGGGGCTGAACTATGGCTACACCTTC. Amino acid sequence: CASSQVPKGLNYGYTF.

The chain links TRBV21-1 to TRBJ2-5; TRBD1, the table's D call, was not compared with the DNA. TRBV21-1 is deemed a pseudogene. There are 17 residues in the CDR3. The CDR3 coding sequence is TGTGCCAGCACGAACCCGGGACAGGGGGCGCATGTAGGGACCCAGTACTTC. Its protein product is CASTNPGQGAHVGTQYF.

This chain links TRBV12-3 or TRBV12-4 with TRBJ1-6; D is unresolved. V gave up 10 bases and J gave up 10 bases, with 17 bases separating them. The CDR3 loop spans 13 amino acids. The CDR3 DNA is TGTGCCACCTCCCCCGGGGAAGGCTCACCCCTCCACTTT. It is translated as CATSPGEGSPLHF.

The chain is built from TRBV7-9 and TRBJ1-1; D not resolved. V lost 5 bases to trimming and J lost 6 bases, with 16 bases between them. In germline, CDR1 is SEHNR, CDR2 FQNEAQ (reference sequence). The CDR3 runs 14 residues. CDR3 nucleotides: TGTGCCAGCAGCCTCACTATAGGTCGCTCTGAAGCTTTCTTT. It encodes CASSLTIGRSEAFF. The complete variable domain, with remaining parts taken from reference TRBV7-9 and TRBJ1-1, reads DTGVSQNPRHKITKRGQNVTFRCDPISEHNRLYWYRQTLGQGPEFLTYFQNEAQLEKSRLLSDRFSAERPKGSFSTLEIQRTEQGDSAMYLCASSLTIGRSEAFFGQGTRLTVV.

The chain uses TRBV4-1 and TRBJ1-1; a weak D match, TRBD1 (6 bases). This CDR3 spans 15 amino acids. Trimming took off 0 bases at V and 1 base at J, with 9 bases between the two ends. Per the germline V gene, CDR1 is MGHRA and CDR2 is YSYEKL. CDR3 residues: CASSQDQTGNTEAFF. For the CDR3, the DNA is TGCGCCAGCAGCCAAGATCAGACAGGGAACACTGAAGCTTTCTTT.

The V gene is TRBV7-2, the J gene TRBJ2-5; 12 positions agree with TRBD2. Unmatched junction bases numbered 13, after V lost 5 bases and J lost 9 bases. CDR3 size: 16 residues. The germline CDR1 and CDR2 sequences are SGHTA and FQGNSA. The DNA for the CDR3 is TGTGCCAGCAGCCCCCAGGGACTAGCGGGCCCGGGGGCCCAGTACTTC. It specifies CASSPQGLAGPGAQYF.

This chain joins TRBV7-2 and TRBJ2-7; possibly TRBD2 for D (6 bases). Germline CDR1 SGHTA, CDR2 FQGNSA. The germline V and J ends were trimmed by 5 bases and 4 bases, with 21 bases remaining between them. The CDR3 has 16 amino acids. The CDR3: CASSPPLATRGYEQYF. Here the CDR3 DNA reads TGTGCCAGCAGCCCACCTTTAGCCACGCGGGGTTACGAGCAGTACTTC.

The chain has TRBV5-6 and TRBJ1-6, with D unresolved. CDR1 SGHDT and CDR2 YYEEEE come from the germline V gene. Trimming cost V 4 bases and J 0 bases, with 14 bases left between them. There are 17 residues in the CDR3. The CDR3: CASSTLTRSSYNSPLHF. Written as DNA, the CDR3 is TGTGCCAGCAGCACCTTAACTCGGAGCTCCTATAATTCACCCCTCCACTTT. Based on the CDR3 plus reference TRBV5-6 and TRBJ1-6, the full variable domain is DAGVTQSPTHLIKTRGQQVTLRCSPKSGHDTVSWYQQALGQGPQFIFQYYEEEERQRGNFPDRFSGHQFPNYSSELNVNALLLGDSALYLCASSTLTRSSYNSPLHFGNGTRLTVT.